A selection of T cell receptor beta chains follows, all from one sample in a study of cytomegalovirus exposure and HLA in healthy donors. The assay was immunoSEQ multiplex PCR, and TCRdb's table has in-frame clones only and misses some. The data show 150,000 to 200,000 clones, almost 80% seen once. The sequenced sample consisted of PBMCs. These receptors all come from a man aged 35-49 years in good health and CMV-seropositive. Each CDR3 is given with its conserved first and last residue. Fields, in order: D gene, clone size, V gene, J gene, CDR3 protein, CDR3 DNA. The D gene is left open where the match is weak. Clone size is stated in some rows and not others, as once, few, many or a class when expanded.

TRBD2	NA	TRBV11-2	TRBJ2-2	CASSRTSGRAVAGELFF	TGTGCCAGCAGCCGGACTAGCGGGAGGGCCGTCGCCGGGGAGCTGTTTTTT
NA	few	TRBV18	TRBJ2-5	CASSPPEGRGQETQYF	TGTGCCAGCTCACCTCCCGAAGGACGGGGTCAAGAGACCCAGTACTTC
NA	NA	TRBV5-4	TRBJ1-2	CASSQDSHTYGYTF	TGTGCCAGCAGCCAGGACAGCCATACCTATGGCTACACCTTC
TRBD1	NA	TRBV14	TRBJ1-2	CASSHQGDGYTF	TGTGCCAGCAGCCACCAGGGGGATGGCTACACCTTC
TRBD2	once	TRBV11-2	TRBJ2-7	CASSRTSGSSYEQYF	TGTGCCAGCAGCCGTACTAGCGGGAGCTCCTACGAGCAGTACTTC
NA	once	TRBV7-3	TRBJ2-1	CASRGSGDGPPRGSYNEQFF	TGTGCCAGCAGGGGGTCGGGGGACGGGCCCCCGCGGGGCTCCTACAATGAGCAGTTCTTC
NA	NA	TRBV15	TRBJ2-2	CATSRDQAENTGELFF	TGTGCCACCAGCAGAGATCAGGCAGAGAACACCGGGGAGCTGTTTTTT
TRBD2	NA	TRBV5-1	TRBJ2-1	CASSFQAGGPYNEQFF	TGCGCCAGCAGCTTTCAAGCGGGAGGGCCCTACAATGAGCAGTTCTTC
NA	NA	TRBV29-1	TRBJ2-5	CSVGAGSQETQYF	TGCAGCGTTGGGGCTGGCAGCCAAGAGACCCAGTACTTC
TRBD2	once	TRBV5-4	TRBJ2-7	CASSLGTSGRYEQYF	TGTGCCAGCAGCCTGGGGACTAGCGGGAGGTACGAGCAGTACTTC
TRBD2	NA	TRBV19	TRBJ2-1	CASSIVGLAGNNEQFF	TGTGCCAGTAGTATAGTGGGACTAGCGGGAAACAATGAGCAGTTCTTC
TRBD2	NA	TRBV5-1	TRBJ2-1	CASSPVLAGVRNEQFF	TGCGCCAGCAGCCCGGTCTTAGCGGGAGTTAGAAATGAGCAGTTCTTC
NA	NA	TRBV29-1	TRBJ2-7	CSVVGVSDEQYF	TGCAGCGTTGTCGGGGTTAGCGACGAGCAGTACTTC
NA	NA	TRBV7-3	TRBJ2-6	CASSLEANGANVLTF	TGTGCCAGCAGCTTAGAGGCGAATGGGGCCAACGTCCTGACTTTC
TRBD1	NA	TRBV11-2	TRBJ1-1	CASSSQGGNTEAFF	TGTGCCAGCAGCTCACAGGGGGGGAACACTGAAGCTTTCTTT
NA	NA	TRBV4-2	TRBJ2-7	CASSSAASASYEQYF	TGTGCCAGCAGCTCCGCAGCTAGCGCCTCCTACGAGCAGTACTTC
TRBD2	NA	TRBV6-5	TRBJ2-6	CASSYREGGGANGLTF	TGTGCCAGCAGTTACAGGGAGGGAGGAGGGGCCAACGGCCTGACTTTC
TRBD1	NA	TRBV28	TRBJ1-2	CASSLGQDSTGYTF	TGTGCCAGCAGTCTGGGACAGGATAGTACCGGCTACACCTTC
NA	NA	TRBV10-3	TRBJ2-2	CAISDSRGAGELFF	TGTGCCATCAGTGACTCCCGCGGGGCTGGGGAGCTGTTTTTT
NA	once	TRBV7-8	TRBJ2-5	CASSLGVGAQETQYF	TGTGCCAGCAGCTTAGGTGTGGGAGCTCAAGAGACCCAGTACTTC